This T cell receptor (beta chain) is from a study of T cell repertoires in cytomegalovirus infection. Background on the study: Indications came from public TCR beta signatures; they pointed to CMV infection and to a matching HLA type.

The ends were cut back, 5 bases at V and 1 base at J, with 11 bases in the middle. Germline CDR1 SGHVS, CDR2 FNYEAQ. This CDR3 is 14 amino acids long. This clonotype has a count of ten or more. Its antigen is as yet unknown. The study, taken as a whole, reports: Public TCR beta family frequency separated CMV-and-HLA carriers, including in an independent cohort. Dominant in the ex vivo response were TCR beta clonotypes restricted by HLA-C and specific for CMV.

TCRdb redid the calling of the reads with MiXCR, one entry per CDR3 protein. The sample contains approximately 500,000 distinct CDR3 sequences, 26% of which appear only once. The chain has TRBV7-6 and TRBJ1-1, with D perhaps matching TRBD1 (5 bases). The sample taken for sequencing was PBMCs. This clonotype was obtained from a human donor in good health (CMV status not recorded). Some clones in this sample may be carry-over from other donors' samples. CDR3 sequence reads: CASSPGGENTEAFF. CDR3 DNA: TGTGCCAGCAGCCCGGGGGGAGAGAACACTGAAGCTTTCTTT.